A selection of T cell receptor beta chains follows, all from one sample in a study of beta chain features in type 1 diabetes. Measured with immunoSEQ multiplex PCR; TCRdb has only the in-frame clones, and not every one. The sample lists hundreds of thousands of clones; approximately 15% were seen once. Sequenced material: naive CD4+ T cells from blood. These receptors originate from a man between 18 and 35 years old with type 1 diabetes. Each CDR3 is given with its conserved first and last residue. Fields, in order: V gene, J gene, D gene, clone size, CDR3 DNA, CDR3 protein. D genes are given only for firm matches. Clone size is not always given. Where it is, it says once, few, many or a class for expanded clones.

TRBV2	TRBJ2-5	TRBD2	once	TGTGCCAGCAGTCCCGGGACTAGCGGGGGGGCCCATACCGAGACCCAGTACTTC	CASSPGTSGGAHTETQYF
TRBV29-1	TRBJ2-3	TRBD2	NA	TGCAGCGTGACCCTCCTAGCGGCTATACGAGATACGCAGTATTTT	CSVTLLAAIRDTQYF
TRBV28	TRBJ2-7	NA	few	TGTGCCAGCAGCCCTGACAGACATTCTTACGAGCAGTACTTC	CASSPDRHSYEQYF
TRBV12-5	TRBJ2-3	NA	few	TGTGCTAGTGGACCGAACAGGGACACAGATACGCAGTATTTT	CASGPNRDTDTQYF
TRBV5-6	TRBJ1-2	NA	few	TGTGCCAGCAGCTACCTGACAGGTTCCGGTGGCTACACCTTC	CASSYLTGSGGYTF
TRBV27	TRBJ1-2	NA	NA	TGTGCCAGCAGTTTAGGCGGGACTGACTACACCTTC	CASSLGGTDYTF
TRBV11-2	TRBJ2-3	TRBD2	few	TGTGCCAGCAGCGTTTATGGACTAGCGGGGCCCACGCAGTATTTT	CASSVYGLAGPTQYF
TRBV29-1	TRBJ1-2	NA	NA	TGCAGCGCGAAAACAGGGAACTATGGCTACACCTTC	CSAKTGNYGYTF
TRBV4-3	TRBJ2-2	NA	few	TGCGCCAGCAGCCAAGAGGAGCGAGGCACCGGGGAGCTGTTTTTT	CASSQEERGTGELFF
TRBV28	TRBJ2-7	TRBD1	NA	TGTGCCAGCAGCGACAGGGGGGGAACCTACGAGCAGTACTTC	CASSDRGGTYEQYF
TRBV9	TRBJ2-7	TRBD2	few	TGTGCCAGCAGCTCCAGTCTAGCGGGATCCTACGAGCAGTACTTC	CASSSSLAGSYEQYF
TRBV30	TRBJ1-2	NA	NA	TGTGCCTGGAGTGTGAGAGGCCAGACCCATGGCTACACCTTC	CAWSVRGQTHGYTF
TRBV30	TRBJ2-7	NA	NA	TGTGCCTGGAGTGTGGGGGGTAACTCCTACGAGCAGTACTTC	CAWSVGGNSYEQYF
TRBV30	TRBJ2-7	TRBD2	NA	TGTGCCTGGAGTGTATACGGGGGGGACGAGCAGTACTTC	CAWSVYGGDEQYF
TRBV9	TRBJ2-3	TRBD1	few	TGTGCCAGCAGCGTAGAAAGAGGGGGCAAATGGGGAGATACGCAGTATTTT	CASSVERGGKWGDTQYF
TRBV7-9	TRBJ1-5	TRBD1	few	TGTGCCAGCAGCTTCGTGGGACAGGGAGGAAATCAGCCCCAGCATTTT	CASSFVGQGGNQPQHF
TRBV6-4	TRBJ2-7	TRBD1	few	TGTGCCAGCAGTGACTCGGGAGGACAGGGGAGTTACGAGCAGTACTTC	CASSDSGGQGSYEQYF
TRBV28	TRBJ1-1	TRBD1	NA	TGTGCCAGCAGTTTATCCCCCCAGGGGGAGAACACTGAAGCTTTCTTT	CASSLSPQGENTEAFF
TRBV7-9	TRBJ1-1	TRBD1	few	TGTGCCAGCAGACAGGGGGAGAACACTGAAGCTTTCTTT	CASRQGENTEAFF
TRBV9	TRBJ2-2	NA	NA	TGTGCCAGCAGCGAGGGGCCGAACACCGGGGAGCTGTTTTTT	CASSEGPNTGELFF
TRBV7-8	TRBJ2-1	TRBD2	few	TGTGCCAGCAGCTCGCAGCGGGAGGGCCTCGTTGAGCAGTTCTTC	CASSSQREGLVEQFF
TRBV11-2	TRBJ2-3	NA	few	TGTGCCAGCAGCTTAGATATACCCCCCGGTGATACGCAGTATTTT	CASSLDIPPGDTQYF
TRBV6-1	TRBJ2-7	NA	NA	TGTGCCAGCGGCACCCAAACCCACTACGAGCAGTACTTC	CASGTQTHYEQYF
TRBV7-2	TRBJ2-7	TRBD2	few	TGTGCCAGCAGCTTAATAGCGGGGGACATCTACGAGCAGTACTTC	CASSLIAGDIYEQYF
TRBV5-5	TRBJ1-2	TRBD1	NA	TGTGCCAGCAGCTTTCGGGACAGGTCCAACTATGGCTACACCTTC	CASSFRDRSNYGYTF
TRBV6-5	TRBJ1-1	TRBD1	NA	TGTGCCAGCATGGGCAGGGGGCTAAAGAACACTGAAGCTTTCTTT	CASMGRGLKNTEAFF
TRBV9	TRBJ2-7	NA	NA	TGTGCCAGCAGCGTAGATCCAGGGCAGGGCGAGCAGTACTTC	CASSVDPGQGEQYF
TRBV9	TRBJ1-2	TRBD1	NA	TGTGCCAGCAGCGGCCCCCCGATCGGCGAGGGGGCCCACTATGGCTACACCTTC	CASSGPPIGEGAHYGYTF
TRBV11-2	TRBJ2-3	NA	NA	TGTGCCAGCAGCCGCCGGCCAGGGCCCAGGACGGATACGCAGTATTTT	CASSRRPGPRTDTQYF
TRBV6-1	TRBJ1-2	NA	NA	TGTGCCAGCAGGACAGGAGCTAACTATGGCTACACCTTC	CASRTGANYGYTF
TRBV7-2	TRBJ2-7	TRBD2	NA	TGTGCCAGCAGCTTATACGGTAGCGGGGGCTCCTACGAGCAGTACTTC	CASSLYGSGGSYEQYF
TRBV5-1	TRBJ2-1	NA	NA	TGCGCCAGCAAGAGAGGGGGGGCTTTCTATGAGCAGTTCTTC	CASKRGGAFYEQFF
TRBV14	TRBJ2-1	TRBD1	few	TGTGCCAGCAGCCCCCTGGGGACAGGGGTGAGCAATGAGCAGTTCTTC	CASSPLGTGVSNEQFF
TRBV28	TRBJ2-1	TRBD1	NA	TGTGCCAGCAGTTTATACAGGACAGGCCGTGGGAATGAGCAGTTCTTC	CASSLYRTGRGNEQFF
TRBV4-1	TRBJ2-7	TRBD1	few	TGCGCCAGCAGCCAACCGGGACAGACCTACGAGCAGTACTTC	CASSQPGQTYEQYF
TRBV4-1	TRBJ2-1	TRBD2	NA	TGCGCCAGCAGCCAAGCTGTCGGTGGGGGGGAACTTTACAATGAGCAGTTCTTC	CASSQAVGGGELYNEQFF
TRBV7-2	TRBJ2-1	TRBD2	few	TGTGCCAGCAGCTTAGCGGGACTAGCCCCTAATGAGCAGTTCTTC	CASSLAGLAPNEQFF
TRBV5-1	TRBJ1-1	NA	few	TGCGCCAGCAGCTTTTCAGTGAACACTGAAGCTTTCTTT	CASSFSVNTEAFF
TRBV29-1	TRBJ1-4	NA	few	TGCAGCGCGGGCCGAGGGAATGAAAAACTGTTTTTT	CSAGRGNEKLFF
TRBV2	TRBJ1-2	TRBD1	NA	TGTGCCAGCAGTAAGGACAGGGGTAGCTATGGCTACACCTTC	CASSKDRGSYGYTF
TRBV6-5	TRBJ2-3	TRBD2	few	TGTGCCAGCCTGCCGAGCGGGGGCACAGATACGCAGTATTTT	CASLPSGGTDTQYF
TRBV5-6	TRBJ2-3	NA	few	TGTGCCAGCAGTTTACGACAGGTCCTTCGGGCAGATACGCAGTATTTT	CASSLRQVLRADTQYF
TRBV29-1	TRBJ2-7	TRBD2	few	TGCAGCGTGGTCCCGGGACTAGCGTCCTACGAGCAGTACTTC	CSVVPGLASYEQYF
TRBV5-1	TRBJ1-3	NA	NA	TGCGCCAGCAGCTTGGACACTAGCTCTGGAAACACCATATATTTT	CASSLDTSSGNTIYF
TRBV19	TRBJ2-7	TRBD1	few	TGTGCCAGTAGTACGCGGACAGGGGACTACGAGCAGTACTTC	CASSTRTGDYEQYF
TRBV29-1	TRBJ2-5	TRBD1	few	TGCAGCGTTGTAGTGGGGGACAGGGGGCGGGAGACCCAGTACTTC	CSVVVGDRGRETQYF
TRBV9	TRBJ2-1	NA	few	TGTGCCAGCAGCGTAAATATAGGAGGACGGTACTCCTACAATGAGCAGTTCTTC	CASSVNIGGRYSYNEQFF
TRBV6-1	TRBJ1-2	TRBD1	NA	TGTGCCAGCAGTGTTAACAGGGGGCTTCCCTATGGCTACACCTTC	CASSVNRGLPYGYTF
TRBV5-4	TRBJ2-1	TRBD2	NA	TGTGCCAGCAGTCTAGGACTAGCGGGAGATCATGAGCAGTTCTTC	CASSLGLAGDHEQFF
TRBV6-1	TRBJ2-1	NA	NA	TGTGCCAGCAGTGAGCAAGACAGCTCCTACAATGAGCAGTTCTTC	CASSEQDSSYNEQFF
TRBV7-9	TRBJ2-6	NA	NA	TGTGCCAGCAGCCAGTACGGGGGATTAGGTGGGGCCAACGTCCTGACTTTC	CASSQYGGLGGANVLTF
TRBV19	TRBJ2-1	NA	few	TGTGCCAGTAGTATTCACTCCTACAATGAGCAGTTCTTC	CASSIHSYNEQFF
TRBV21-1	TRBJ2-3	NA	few	TGTGCCAGCAGCAACGGGATCAGGACAGAGCCCACAGATACGCAGTATTTT	CASSNGIRTEPTDTQYF
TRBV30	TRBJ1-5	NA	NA	TGTGCCTGGAGTCACAGGGTTAATCAGCCCCAGCATTTT	CAWSHRVNQPQHF
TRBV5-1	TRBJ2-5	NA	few	TGCGCCAGCAGCTTGGGGGAGTATGAGACCCAGTACTTC	CASSLGEYETQYF
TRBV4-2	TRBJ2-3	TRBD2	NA	TGTGCCAGCAGCCAGATCGGGACTAGCAGAAACACAGATACGCAGTATTTT	CASSQIGTSRNTDTQYF
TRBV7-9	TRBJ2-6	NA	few	TGTGCCAGCAGCTTCACTGGGGCCAACGTCCTGACTTTC	CASSFTGANVLTF
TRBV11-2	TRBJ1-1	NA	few	TGTGCCAGCAGCTTAGACTTGAACACTGAAGCTTTCTTT	CASSLDLNTEAFF
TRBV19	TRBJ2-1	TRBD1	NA	TGTGCCAGTAGTATGGGGGACAGTGCCACCAATGAGCAGTTCTTC	CASSMGDSATNEQFF